A single sample is the source of the 8 T cell receptor beta chains below, sequenced in a study of early T cells in non-severe SARS-CoV-2 infection. TCRdb ran MiXCR on the 5' RACE reads and lists one entry per CDR3 protein. The repertoire holds approximately 90,000 distinct CDR3 sequences, with 8% to 13% as singletons. This specimen was whole blood, taken at baseline. These receptors all stem from an adult who was a healthcare worker with PCR-confirmed SARS-CoV-2 infection or an uninfected control (not recorded which).

The rearrangement joins TRBV3-1 to TRBJ2-2; D gene unclear. V was shortened by 4 bases and J by 0 bases, with 12 bases between the two germline ends. Germline V gives CDR1 LGHDT, CDR2 YNNKEL (reference sequence). The CDR3 contains 16 residues. The CDR3 coding sequence is TGTGCCAGCAGCCCTGTCGGAACCACGAACACCGGGGAGCTGTTTTTT. Its translation: CASSPVGTTNTGELFF. Using reference TRBV3-1 and TRBJ2-2 for the parts outside the CDR3, the full variable domain is DTAVSQTPKYLVTQMGNDKSIKCEQNLGHDTMYWYKQDSKKFLKIMFSYNNKELIINETVPNRFSPKSPDKAHLNLHINSLELGDSAVYFCASSPVGTTNTGELFFGEGSRLTVL.

This clonotype was observed at least ten times. The chain is built from TRBV3-1 and TRBJ2-2; TRBD2 matches 7 bases. Germline trimming cut 6 bases from V and 0 bases from J; bases unmatched to any gene: 7. Per the germline V gene, CDR1 is LGHDT and CDR2 is YNNKEL (reference sequence). The CDR3 contains 16 residues. The CDR3 DNA is TGTGCCAGCAGTCAAAGGAGCGGGACGAACACCGGGGAGCTGTTTTTT. It codes for CASSQRSGTNTGELFF.

The chain couples TRBV19 to TRBJ2-1; weak D call: TRBD2 (7 bases). Trimming took 1 base from V and 7 from J, leaving 11 bases between them. The germline V gene encodes CDR1 LNHDA and CDR2 SQIVND (reference sequence). This CDR3 is 14 amino acids long. In DNA, the CDR3 is TGTGCCAGTAGTATAGTAGGGGGAGGGAATGAGCAGTTCTTC. This encodes CASSIVGGGNEQFF.

This clonotype was found many times. CDR3: CASSSYSGASYEQYF. DNA for the CDR3: TGTGCCAGCAGTTCCTACAGCGGGGCCTCCTACGAGCAGTACTTC. V is TRBV27 and J is TRBJ2-7; TRBD2 matches 7 bases. CDR1 and CDR2 (germline): MNHEY, SMNVEV (reference sequence). The V segment lost 4 bases and the J segment 0 bases; nucleotides outside the gene matches: 6. The CDR3 contains 15 residues.

J is TRBJ2-7 and V is TRBV5-1; 7 bases fit TRBD2. Trimming removed 1 base from V and 4 bases from J; junction bases left unmatched: 5. Germline V gene lookup returns CDR1 SGHRS and CDR2 YFSETQ. The CDR3 totals 14 residues. In DNA, the CDR3 is TGCGCCAGCAGCTTGAGGCTAGCGGCGTACGAGCAGTACTTC. It yields the protein CASSLRLAAYEQYF.

This clonotype has a handful of counts. The gene calls are TRBV7-2 and TRBJ2-1, with D possibly matching TRBD2 (6 bases). Trimming removed 5 bases from V and 0 bases from J, with 14 bases in between. CDR1 and CDR2 from the germline V gene are SGHTA and FQGNSA. CDR3 length: 16 residues. CDR3 amino acids: CASSPRGGASYNEQFF. The CDR3 region has the DNA TGTGCCAGCAGCCCTAGAGGAGGGGCCTCCTACAATGAGCAGTTCTTC.

This clonotype was observed a few times. DNA of the CDR3: TGCGCCAGCAGCTTATTTTTTCAGAGCGGGGCGGCCTACGAGCAGTACTTC. Protein: CASSLFFQSGAAYEQYF. The chain links TRBV5-1 to TRBJ2-7; 7 nucleotides agree with TRBD2. The CDR3 runs 17 residues. The V gene end was trimmed by 2 bases and the J gene end by 2 bases; junction bases not matched to a gene: 13. Germline CDR1 reads SGHRS; CDR2 reads YFSETQ.

In its sample, this clonotype was seen a few times. The CDR3 protein is CASSPYTGRGSNQPQHF. As DNA, the CDR3 is TGTGCCAGCAGCCCGTACACAGGGAGGGGTAGCAATCAGCCCCAGCATTTT. The chain employs TRBV11-2 and TRBJ1-5; TRBD1 might be the D (6 bases). Germline V gene data show CDR1 as SGHAT and CDR2 as FQNNGV. The CDR3 runs 17 residues. V was shortened by 5 bases and J by 0 bases, with 17 bases between the two germline ends.